This T cell receptor beta chain appears in the sequencing data of a study of stem cell transplantation in POMP-related autoinflammatory disease. Comment on this clone: Antigen specificity is unknown.

Study findings and constraints: PRAID patients trended toward lower TRB diversity and higher clonality in all analyzed T-cell subsets.

The table came from immunoSEQ multiplex PCR; TCRdb's copy has only in-frame clones and leaves some out. Altogether around 32,000 clones are present, about 91% being singletons, with the ten largest covering about 0.72%. This TCR derives from a human donor with POMP-related autoinflammation and immune dysregulation (PRAID). This sample comprised CD4+ T cells from PBMCs, obtained before stem cell transplantation.

The DNA for the CDR3 is TGCGCCAGCAGCTCCGGGACAGGGGGCCACAATGAGCAGTTCTTC. Protein product: CASSSGTGGHNEQFF. The gene calls are TRBV5-1 and TRBJ2-1, with 12 positions matching TRBD1. J gave up 5 bases and V 3 bases, and 3 bases lay outside the gene matches. The germline CDR1 and CDR2 sequences are SGHRS and YFSETQ. This CDR3 is built from 15 residues.